This T cell receptor beta chain is from a study of T cells after somatic rescue of genetic block. The V gene lost 8 bases and the J gene lost 4 bases, with 9 bases spanning the gap. CDR1 is MNHEY, CDR2 SVGAGI, per germline. The CDR3 spans 12 residues. Clones were sequenced by immunoSEQ multiplex PCR, and TCRdb holds only the in-frame ones, with some missing. Among 70,000 to 85,000 clones listed, roughly 91% were seen once. The source is a man younger than 45. V and J are TRBV6-5 and TRBJ1-3; D is ambiguous. Material for sequencing was peripheral blood mononuclear cells (PBMCs). CDR3 in amino acids: CASGLSGNTIYF. The CDR3 nucleotides read TGTGCCAGCGGACTCTCGGGAAACACCATATATTTT.